Following are 31 T cell receptor beta chains from one sample sequenced in a study of neoadjuvant nivolumab and ipilimumab in lung cancer. Assay: immunoSEQ multiplex PCR; the TCRdb copy retains only in-frame clones and omits some. Here the sample spans about 27,000 clones, approximately 80% being singletons. Sequenced material: tumor tissue, taken after neoadjuvant nivolumab, alone or with ipilimumab, at or shortly before surgery. These receptors were taken from an adult with non-small cell lung cancer.

This chain links TRBV6-5 with TRBJ2-3; D is possibly TRBD2 (5 bases). Deletions cut 10 bases from V and 0 bases from J, with 11 bases between. CDR3 length equals 13 residues. CDR1 and CDR2 (germline): MNHEY, SVGAGI. The CDR3 DNA sequence: TGTGCCACGAGGGCGGAGAGCACAGATACGCAGTATTTT. Translation gives CATRAESTDTQYF.

A few counts support this clone. The V call is TRBV5-1, the J call TRBJ1-1, with 12 bases matching TRBD1. The CDR3 contains 16 residues. Per germline, CDR1 SGHRS and CDR2 YFSETQ. The V segment lost 4 bases and the J segment 4 bases; nucleotides outside the gene matches: 8. The CDR3 region has the DNA TGCGCCAGCAGCCCCGGGACAGGGGGCGCAGGCACTGAAGCTTTCTTT. Translation gives CASSPGTGGAGTEAFF.

Here the CDR3 DNA reads TGTGCCATCAGTGTGGGGCAGGGAACCTTGAACACTGAAGCTTTCTTT. It yields the protein CAISVGQGTLNTEAFF. J is TRBJ1-1 and V is TRBV10-3, with D possibly TRBD1 on 5 matching bases. V was shortened by 4 bases and J by 0 bases, with 15 bases between the two germline ends. The CDR3 totals 16 residues. Per the germline V gene, CDR1 is ENHRY and CDR2 is SYGVKD.

CDR3 amino acids: CASSPGGERGSNTGELFF. CDR3 coding DNA: TGTGCCAGCAGCCCCGGGGGGGAGCGGGGGTCTAACACCGGGGAGCTGTTTTTT. The V and J genes are TRBV5-4 and TRBJ2-2, with TRBD2 matching over 8 bases. The germline gives CDR1 SGHNT, CDR2 YYREEE (reference sequence). J gave up 2 bases and V 4 bases, and 13 bases lay outside the gene matches. The CDR3 is made up of 18 amino acids.

The rearrangement uses TRBV6-1 and TRBJ2-7; D perhaps matches TRBD1 (6 bases). Germline V gives CDR1 MNHNS, CDR2 SASEGT. The CDR3 runs 15 residues. Trimming took off 4 bases at V and 1 base at J, with 14 bases between the two ends. The CDR3 sequence: CASSAHPGQSYEQYF. DNA of the CDR3: TGTGCCAGCAGTGCTCACCCGGGACAATCCTACGAGCAGTACTTC.

This clone was observed a handful of times. This chain connects TRBV27 to TRBJ1-6; 7 bases match TRBD1. Trimming took 5 bases from V and 7 from J; bases not matched to a gene: 8. The CDR3 runs 15 residues. Germline V gene sequence: CDR1 MNHEY, CDR2 SMNVEV (reference sequence). As DNA, the CDR3 is TGTGCCAGCAGTCGCGCCGGGACAGACAATTCACCCCTCCACTTT. Protein sequence: CASSRAGTDNSPLHF.

The table lists this clone with a few counts. The chain recombines TRBV11-3 with TRBJ2-1, with a weak D call TRBD2 (6 bases). Trimming removed 5 bases at V and 6 bases at J, with 14 bases between. The CDR3 spans 14 residues. The germline gives CDR1 SGHNT, CDR2 YENEEA. CDR3 nucleotides: TGTGCCAGCAGCCCGGGCGGGGACGTCAATGAGCAGTTCTTC. Its translation: CASSPGGDVNEQFF.

This clone was detected once. The gene calls are TRBV19 and TRBJ1-5, with TRBD1 matching over 8 bases. Per the germline V gene, CDR1 is LNHDA and CDR2 is SQIVND (reference sequence). This CDR3 is built from 15 residues. Losses at the gene ends were 3 bases for V and 2 bases for J; bases not matched to a gene: 3. The CDR3 coding sequence is TGTGCCAGTAGTATCCGGACAGGGCGCAATCAGCCCCAGCATTTT. Amino acids: CASSIRTGRNQPQHF.

The chain carries TRBV7-9 and TRBJ1-1, with 8 bases that match TRBD1. Germline CDR1 and CDR2: SEHNR and FQNEAQ (reference sequence). This CDR3 spans 16 amino acids. J gave up 5 bases and V 1 base, and 9 bases lay outside the gene matches. CDR3 protein: CASSLGAGGAGTEAFF. The CDR3 DNA reads TGTGCCAGCAGCTTAGGGGCAGGGGGCGCGGGTACTGAAGCTTTCTTT.

The rearrangement uses TRBV19 and TRBJ2-7; 8 nucleotides match TRBD1. V lost 5 bases to trimming and J lost 5 bases; unmatched junction nucleotides: 14. This CDR3 spans 16 amino acids. The V gene's germline CDR1 is LNHDA and CDR2 SQIVND (reference sequence). CDR3 residues: CASSSSRDRREHEQYF. The CDR3 bases are TGTGCCAGTAGTTCAAGCCGGGACAGGAGGGAACACGAGCAGTACTTC.

The chain recombines TRBV6-6 with TRBJ2-7; TRBD1 matches 8 bases. The CDR3 runs 16 residues. Trimming took 2 bases from V and 4 from J; bases not matched to a gene: 10. Per the germline V gene, CDR1 is MNHNY and CDR2 is SVGAGI (reference sequence). Here the CDR3 reads CASSYALNRGIYEQYF. CDR3 in DNA: TGTGCCAGCAGTTACGCCCTGAACAGGGGGATATACGAGCAGTACTTC.

The chain recombines TRBV5-4 with TRBJ2-2, with 7 bases aligning to TRBD1. V trimming: 5 bases; J trimming: 1 base; junction bases outside the gene matches: 11. The germline gives CDR1 SGHNT, CDR2 YYREEE (reference sequence). CDR3 length: 17 amino acids. The CDR3 region has the DNA TGTGCCAGCAGTCCAGCCAGCAGGGGGTTGAACACCGGGGAGCTGTTTTTT. Translated: CASSPASRGLNTGELFF. The variable domain in full, with the rest retrieved from reference TRBV5-4 and TRBJ2-2, is ETGVTQSPTHLIKTRGQQVTLRCSSQSGHNTVSWYQQALGQGPQFIFQYYREEENGRGNFPPRFSGLQFPNYSSELNVNALELDDSALYLCASSPASRGLNTGELFFGEGSRLTVL.

The CDR3 region is CAISEGVSNQPQHF. DNA of the CDR3: TGTGCCATCAGTGAGGGTGTTAGCAATCAGCCCCAGCATTTT. V gene TRBV10-3 combines with J gene TRBJ1-5; D is ambiguous. Germline V CDR1 and CDR2: ENHRY, SYGVKD. The CDR3 runs 14 residues. Trimming pared 2 bases from V and 0 bases from J, leaving 5 bases between.

The chain employs TRBV6-6 and TRBJ1-2, with D unclear. The CDR3 runs 14 residues. Between the trimmed V and J ends, which lost 2 bases and 7 bases, there was a span of 14 bases. CDR1 is MNHNY and CDR2 is SVGAGI in the germline V gene (reference sequence). In DNA form, the CDR3 reads TGTGCCAGCAGTTACACCAAGGATTTAGGTGGCTACACCTTC. The encoded protein is CASSYTKDLGGYTF.

This chain connects TRBV20-1 to TRBJ2-7; D is unclear. Deletions cut 7 bases from V and 4 bases from J, with 11 bases between. From germline, CDR1 is DFQATT and CDR2 SNEGSKA (reference sequence). This CDR3 has 11 residues. The CDR3 here is CSGRQKYEQYF. In DNA, the CDR3 is TGCAGTGGCCGTCAGAAATACGAGCAGTACTTC.

This clone was seen just once. The chain couples TRBV4-1 to TRBJ2-1, with 7 bases lining up with TRBD2. Losses at the gene ends were 5 bases for V and 10 bases for J; bases not matched to a gene: 14. This CDR3 spans 15 amino acids. CDR1 and CDR2 from the germline V gene are MGHRA and YSYEKL. The CDR3 region has the DNA TGCGCCAGCAGCATAGCCGGGACTATCCGCGGGGAGCAGTTCTTC. Encoded protein: CASSIAGTIRGEQFF.

The V call is TRBV5-6, the J call TRBJ2-7, with D unresolved. Germline V gene sequence: CDR1 SGHDT, CDR2 YYEEEE. The CDR3 has 12 amino acids. V lost 5 bases to trimming and J lost 1 base, with 7 bases between them. The CDR3 spells CASSRPSYEQYF. For the CDR3, the DNA is TGTGCCAGCAGTCGACCTTCCTACGAGCAGTACTTC.

The chain employs TRBV4-3 and TRBJ1-5; TRBD1 is a possible D gene (5 bases). Trimming stripped 4 bases from V and 8 bases from J, with 18 bases between. The CDR3 has 15 residues. Germline V gene sequence: CDR1 LGHNA, CDR2 YSLEER. Here the CDR3 reads CASSPTRRAFEPQHF. CDR3 DNA sequence: TGCGCCAGCAGCCCGACCCGCAGGGCCTTTGAGCCCCAGCATTTT.

V gene TRBV5-5 combines with J gene TRBJ1-2; 7 nucleotides align to TRBD1. Germline lookup yields CDR1 SGHKS and CDR2 YYEKEE (reference sequence). There are 17 residues in the CDR3. V lost 0 bases and J lost 2; bases outside the gene matches: 10. CDR3 amino acids: CASSLGGGVRGNYGYTF. CDR3 DNA sequence: TGTGCCAGCAGCTTGGGAGGGGGCGTTAGGGGGAACTATGGCTACACCTTC.

This chain connects TRBV30 to TRBJ1-5, with a tentative D call TRBD1 (5 bases). Germline V gives CDR1 GTSNPN, CDR2 SVGIG (reference sequence). V lost 0 bases and J 6 bases, leaving 12 bases between the germline ends. CDR3 length: 14 residues. The CDR3 spells CAWSVRGGSQPQHF. The CDR3 DNA is TGTGCCTGGAGTGTACGCGGGGGTAGTCAGCCCCAGCATTTT. Full variable domain (missing parts from reference TRBV30 and TRBJ1-5): SQTIHQWPATLVQPVGSPLSLECTVEGTSNPNLYWYRQAAGRGLQLLFYSVGIGQISSEVPQNLSASRPQDRQFILSSKKLLLSDSGFYLCAWSVRGGSQPQHFGDGTRLSIL.

This chain joins TRBV28 and TRBJ1-5; TRBD1 is a possible D gene (6 bases). CDR3 size: 12 residues. With 6 bases removed from V and 5 bases from J, the gap between germline ends came to 8 bases. Germline lookup yields CDR1 MDHEN and CDR2 SYDVKM. The DNA for the CDR3 is TGTGCCAGCAGCCAGGGGTATCAGCCCCAGCATTTT. Translation: CASSQGYQPQHF.

The chain links TRBV7-2 to TRBJ2-3; D unclear. V was shortened by 5 bases and J by 2 bases, with 8 bases between the two germline ends. In germline, CDR1 is SGHTA, CDR2 FQGNSA. The CDR3 is 13 residues long. DNA of the CDR3: TGTGCCAGCAGCCCAAACCCCACAGATACGCAGTATTTT. This translates into CASSPNPTDTQYF.

The chain links TRBV19 to TRBJ1-5, with 10 nucleotides matching TRBD1. The CDR3 sequence is 16 residues long. Germline assignment: CDR1 LNHDA and CDR2 SQIVND (reference sequence). The ends lost 7 bases at V and 5 bases at J; junction bases unmatched: 11. In DNA, the CDR3 is TGTGCCAGTACCACTTCGGACAGGGGGTTTTATCAGCCCCAGCATTTT. Protein product: CASTTSDRGFYQPQHF.

The rearrangement links TRBV19 to TRBJ2-2; 13 nucleotides match TRBD2. V lost 6 bases and J lost 3; bases outside the gene matches: 7. CDR3 size: 17 residues. Looked up from germline, CDR1 is LNHDA and CDR2 is SQIVND (reference sequence). The CDR3 nucleotides are TGTGCCAGTAGACGGACTAGCGGGGGCCTGGACACCGGGGAGCTGTTTTTT. This translates into CASRRTSGGLDTGELFF.

The chain uses TRBV7-9 and TRBJ2-5; D is possibly TRBD1 (6 bases). Germline CDR1 is SEHNR and CDR2 is FQNEAQ (reference sequence). The CDR3 extends over 14 amino acids. V was cut by 4 bases and J by 9 bases, with 18 bases left in between. The CDR3 reads CASSSPDRPFPQYF. Written as DNA, the CDR3 is TGTGCCAGCAGCTCTCCTGACAGGCCGTTCCCCCAGTACTTC.

CDR3 sequence (DNA): TGTGCCAGTAAAGAGGCAGCAAGCCTCAATCAGCCCCAGCATTTT. This translates into CASKEAASLNQPQHF. V is TRBV19 and J is TRBJ1-5; D not resolved. The CDR3 spans 15 residues. Per germline, CDR1 LNHDA and CDR2 SQIVND (reference sequence). V lost 7 bases and J 3 bases, leaving 16 bases between the germline ends.

V usage is TRBV20-1 and J usage is TRBJ2-1; no definite D call. V was trimmed by 1 base and J by 4 bases, leaving 2 bases between them. CDR3 size: 11 residues. The germline CDR1 and CDR2 sequences are DFQATT and SNEGSKA (reference sequence). The CDR3, as DNA: TGCAGTGCTAGAGCGTACAATGAGCAGTTCTTC. Translating gives CSARAYNEQFF.

This clone has a handful of counts. CDR3 DNA sequence: TGTGCCAGCAGCAGCGTCCGGGGGGCTTCCTACGAGCAGTACTTC. Its protein product is CASSSVRGASYEQYF. The rearrangement joins TRBV7-9 to TRBJ2-7, with D perhaps matching TRBD2 (7 bases). The CDR3 is 15 residues long. Germline values: CDR1 SEHNR, CDR2 FQNEAQ (reference sequence). With 5 bases removed from V and 1 base from J, the gap between germline ends came to 15 bases.

The chain has TRBV18 and TRBJ2-2; D is unclear. Trimming stripped 0 bases from V and 6 bases from J, with 5 bases between. The CDR3 runs to 13 residues. Germline CDR1 reads KGHSH; CDR2 reads LQKENI. The CDR3 is CASSPPYAGELFF. The CDR3 DNA is TGTGCCAGCTCACCACCTTACGCCGGGGAGCTGTTTTTT.

The chain links TRBV4-2 to TRBJ1-5; 9 nucleotides line up with TRBD1. The ends lost 5 bases at V and 6 bases at J; junction bases unmatched: 5. The germline V gene has CDR1 LGHNA and CDR2 YNFKEQ. CDR3 length equals 14 residues. For the CDR3, the DNA is TGTGCCAGCAGCGGGGACAGGGACTCTCAGCCCCAGCATTTT. Translation gives CASSGDRDSQPQHF.

The genes are TRBV9 and TRBJ1-2, with D maybe TRBD1 (5 bases). Trimming shortened V by 0 bases and J by 2 bases, and 11 bases separated the two germline ends. CDR1 SGDLS and CDR2 YYNGEE come from the germline V gene. This CDR3 contains 15 residues. CDR3 in amino acids: CASSVATGGNYGYTF. Here the CDR3 DNA reads TGTGCCAGCAGCGTAGCTACAGGAGGGAACTATGGCTACACCTTC. Looking up the rest from reference TRBV9 and TRBJ1-2 gives the full variable domain: DSGVTQTPKHLITATGQRVTLRCSPRSGDLSVYWYQQSLDQGLQFLIQYYNGEERAKGNILERFSAQQFPDLHSELNLSSLELGDSALYFCASSVATGGNYGYTFGSGTRLTVV.